This passage covers 29 T cell receptor beta chains from one sample sequenced in a study of cytomegalovirus exposure and HLA in healthy donors (dated by TCRdb to the late 2010s). Libraries were made using the immunoSEQ multiplex PCR assay. For the multiplex PCR, a mixture combining 60 forward primers for TCR Vbeta segments and 13 reverse primers for TCR Jbeta segments was used. TCRdb took this table from immuneACCESS and kept in-frame rearrangements with V and J called. Such tables lack part of the clones; where checked against another copy, unresolved V genes explain under half of the gap, and the rest is unexplained. The table for this sample lists over 150,000 clones; about 75% of them were counted only once. Of the sample, 7.4% is held by the ten largest clones. Sequenced sample: PBMCs. The receptors here all came from a male donor in good health and CMV-seropositive.

The CDR3 is CASSPRPDPGGYTF. As DNA, the CDR3 is TGTGCCAGCAGTCCTCGCCCGGACCCGGGGGGCTACACCTTC. V usage is TRBV6-5 and J usage is TRBJ1-2, with unresolved D. The germline gives CDR1 MNHEY, CDR2 SVGAGI. Trimming pared 5 bases from V and 8 bases from J, leaving 18 bases between. The CDR3 has 14 residues.

This clone was recorded a few times. The V call is TRBV6-6, the J call TRBJ1-2; 7 positions match TRBD1. The J segment lost 8 bases and the V segment lost 8 bases, leaving 8 bases of the junction unmatched. The CDR3 is 12 residues long. Germline V gene data show CDR1 as MNHNY and CDR2 as SVGAGI (reference sequence). The CDR3 loop reads CASAGQGDGYTF. CDR3 nucleotides: TGTGCCAGCGCGGGGCAGGGGGACGGCTACACCTTC.

This clone came up a few times. V is TRBV2 and J is TRBJ2-7; tentative D call: TRBD2 (6 bases). V lost 7 bases to trimming and J lost 5 bases, with 6 bases between them. The CDR3 is 10 amino acids. The V gene's germline CDR1 is SNHLY and CDR2 FYNNEI. CDR3 DNA: TGTGCCAGCACGGGAGACGAGCAGTACTTC. Protein: CASTGDEQYF. Combining the CDR3 with reference TRBV2 and TRBJ2-7 gives the whole variable domain EPEVTQTPSHQVTQMGQEVILRCVPISNHLYFYWYRQILGQKVEFLVSFYNNEISEKSEIFDDQFSVERPDGSNFTLKIRSTKLEDSAMYFCASTGDEQYFGPGTRLTVT.

The chain recombines TRBV5-1 with TRBJ1-1; D is perhaps TRBD1 (5 bases). The CDR3 loop spans 15 amino acids. Germline V gene sequence: CDR1 SGHRS, CDR2 YFSETQ. The V end was cut by 4 bases, the J end by 11 bases, with 24 bases between. The CDR3 is CASSRAGRATVDAFF. The DNA of the CDR3 is TGCGCCAGCAGCAGGGCAGGGCGCGCAACGGTGGACGCTTTCTTT.

V gene TRBV6-1 combines with J gene TRBJ1-1; D is uncertain. The V gene's germline CDR1 is MNHNS and CDR2 SASEGT. The V gene lost 7 bases and the J gene lost 0 bases, with 15 bases spanning the gap. This CDR3 spans 15 amino acids. The CDR3: CASTRLRELNTEAFF. CDR3 nucleotide sequence: TGTGCCAGCACCCGGCTGAGGGAGTTGAACACTGAAGCTTTCTTT.

On this clone: One end of the junction varies from germline; a read error may be responsible. This chain uses TRBV6-1 with TRBJ1-5; D is uncertain. This CDR3 has 14 amino acids. Germline loops: CDR1 MNHNS, CDR2 SASEGT. The CDR3 loop reads CASRERARSAAANF. CDR3 coding DNA: TGTGCCAGCCGAGAGAGGGCCAGATCAGCAGCAGCAAATTTT.

This rearrangement joins TRBV4-2 to TRBJ2-1; 14 positions agree with TRBD2. With 3 bases clipped from V and 5 bases from J, the junction kept 0 bases outside the gene matches. Per the germline V gene, CDR1 is LGHNA and CDR2 is YNFKEQ. This CDR3 has 15 amino acids. The CDR3 protein is CASSQTSGGDNEQFF. DNA for the CDR3: TGTGCCAGCAGCCAGACTAGCGGGGGGGACAATGAGCAGTTCTTC.

The genes are TRBV4-3 and TRBJ2-2, with 12 bases that match TRBD1. The germline gives CDR1 LGHNA, CDR2 YSLEER. The length of the CDR3 is 16 residues. V shed 3 bases and J 10 bases; nucleotides not matched to a gene: 9. CDR3 sequence (DNA): TGCGCCAGCAGCCATGACCGGGACAGGGGGCTCGAGGAGCTGTTTTTT. Translation gives CASSHDRDRGLEELFF.

As for this clone: An end of the junction does not agree with germline; a read error may underlie this. The V and J genes are TRBV7-7 and TRBJ2-5, with D perhaps matching TRBD1 (6 bases). This CDR3 is built from 15 residues. CDR1 is SSHAT, CDR2 FNYEAQ, per germline (reference sequence). The CDR3 reads CASSFPVGGQETQYF. The CDR3, as DNA: TGTGCTAGCAGCTTCCCAGTAGGGGGCCAAGAGACCCAGTACTTC.

The CDR3 spells CASLRGGVYNEQFF. The CDR3 DNA reads as TGTGCCAGCCTTCGGGGGGGGGTTTACAATGAGCAGTTCTTC. J is TRBJ2-1 and V is TRBV9, with TRBD2 matching over 8 bases. Germline CDR1 SGDLS, CDR2 YYNGEE. V was clipped by 7 bases and J by 4 bases; unmatched bases: 7. The CDR3 loop spans 14 amino acids.

This chain links TRBV19 with TRBJ2-7, with TRBD2 matching over 7 bases. V dropped 5 bases and J dropped 5; count of bases not matched to a gene: 6. The CDR3 sequence is 13 residues long. The germline gives CDR1 LNHDA, CDR2 SQIVND (reference sequence). The CDR3 reads CASSVEGRDEQYF. In DNA form, the CDR3 reads TGTGCCAGTAGTGTGGAGGGGAGGGACGAGCAGTACTTC.

A few counts support this clone. V is TRBV5-1 and J is TRBJ1-1, with no clear D. The CDR3 contains 15 residues. Germline V gives CDR1 SGHRS, CDR2 YFSETQ. V was cut by 0 bases and J by 5 bases, with 14 bases left in between. CDR3 in DNA: TGCGCCAGCAGCTTGGGCCTCCGCACGGAGACTGAAGCTTTCTTT. This gives the protein CASSLGLRTETEAFF.

The genes are TRBV10-1 and TRBJ2-7, with TRBD1 as a possible D gene (6 bases). V lost 0 bases and J 6 bases, leaving 15 bases between the germline ends. There are 15 residues in the CDR3. The germline V gene has CDR1 WNHNN and CDR2 SYGVQD (reference sequence). The CDR3 DNA reads as TGCGCCAGCAGTGAGTCGACAGGTTTGAGGAGCGAGCAGTACTTC. Translating gives CASSESTGLRSEQYF.

This clone has a handful of counts. The gene calls are TRBV5-6 and TRBJ1-2; the D is unclear. This CDR3 is built from 16 residues. Germline assignment: CDR1 SGHDT and CDR2 YYEEEE. Trimming stripped 4 bases from V and 5 bases from J, with 21 bases between. The CDR3 sequence: CASSTEGNRGIYGYTF. The DNA for the CDR3 is TGTGCCAGCAGCACCGAGGGAAATCGGGGAATTTATGGCTACACCTTC.

V and J are TRBV7-2 and TRBJ1-4; tentatively, D is TRBD1 (6 bases). The germline V gene has CDR1 SGHTA and CDR2 FQGNSA. Trimming cost V 1 base and J 6 bases, with 9 bases left between them. The CDR3 sequence is 14 residues long. DNA for the CDR3: TGTGCCAGCAGCTTAGAGGCAGGGGATGAAAAACTGTTTTTT. Translation gives CASSLEAGDEKLFF.

The chain recombines TRBV1 with TRBJ2-5; the table's D call, TRBD2, was not checked against the DNA. TRBV1 is recorded as a pseudogene. The CDR3 totals 15 residues. CDR3 bases: TGCACCAGCAGCCCGTCCAGGTGGACTAGGGTGGCCCAGTACTTC. It is translated as CTSSPSRWTRVAQYF.

The chain combines TRBV10-1 with TRBJ2-5; maybe TRBD1 (5 bases). Looked up from germline, CDR1 is WNHNN and CDR2 is SYGVQD (reference sequence). The CDR3 contains 13 residues. Trimming cost V 6 bases and J 5 bases, with 13 bases left between them. CDR3 loop: CASSGSGPETQYF. The DNA of the CDR3 is TGCGCCAGCAGCGGTTCAGGGCCGGAGACCCAGTACTTC.

The chain uses TRBV11-2 and TRBJ1-3; D gene ambiguous. The V end was cut by 6 bases, the J end by 0 bases, with 15 bases between. The length of the CDR3 is 16 residues. The germline V gene encodes CDR1 SGHAT and CDR2 FQNNGV. For the CDR3, the DNA is TGTGCCAGCAGAAAAGCGGGCCTTTTCTCTGGAAACACCATATATTTT. Its protein is CASRKAGLFSGNTIYF.

The chain combines TRBV6-5 with TRBJ2-3; TRBD2 agrees at 8 bases. The CDR3 runs to 15 residues. CDR1 and CDR2 from the germline V gene are MNHEY and SVGAGI. J was trimmed by 0 bases and V by 5 bases; bases with no gene match: 4. DNA of the CDR3: TGTGCCAGCAGTAGGGCGGGAGGTAGCACAGATACGCAGTATTTT. The encoded protein is CASSRAGGSTDTQYF.

The chain carries TRBV5-6 and TRBJ2-5, with D unclear. The J call may be faulty, since TRBJ2-7 better matches the DNA end. Germline-derived CDR1 and CDR2 are SGHDT and YYEEEE. The CDR3 is 14 residues long. The CDR3 DNA sequence: TGTGCCAGCAGCTTTAAGGAGTATTCAAACGAGCAGTACTTC. This sequence encodes CASSFKEYSNEQYF.

The chain links TRBV4-1 to TRBJ1-1, with D perhaps TRBD1 (6 bases). The CDR3 contains 16 residues. Per the germline V gene, CDR1 is MGHRA and CDR2 is YSYEKL. Trimming shortened V by 0 bases and J by 0 bases, and 11 bases separated the two germline ends. The CDR3: CASSQEKNRVNTEAFF. The CDR3 region has the DNA TGCGCCAGCAGCCAAGAAAAGAACAGGGTGAACACTGAAGCTTTCTTT.

V is TRBV20-1 and J is TRBJ2-3; D not resolved. CDR1 DFQATT and CDR2 SNEGSKA come from the germline V gene (reference sequence). This CDR3 has 11 residues. Trimming pared 4 bases from V and 1 base from J, leaving 3 bases between. CDR3 sequence reads: CSATGTDTQYF. The CDR3 DNA reads as TGCAGTGCTACAGGCACAGATACGCAGTATTTT.

The chain links TRBV2 to TRBJ2-7; 8 nucleotides agree with TRBD1. V dropped 4 bases and J dropped 0; count of bases not matched to a gene: 8. Germline CDR1 is SNHLY and CDR2 is FYNNEI. The CDR3 covers 16 residues. The CDR3 DNA follows: TGTGCCAGCAGTGGGGGCACAGGGGGACACTCCTACGAGCAGTACTTC. Translating it yields CASSGGTGGHSYEQYF.

There are a few counts of this clone. This sequence joins TRBV5-4 and TRBJ1-1; D might be TRBD1 (5 bases). Germline CDR1 SGHNT, CDR2 YYREEE (reference sequence). This CDR3 comprises 12 residues. The germline V and J ends were trimmed by 3 bases and 4 bases, with 7 bases remaining between them. The chain's CDR3 is CASSWGGTEAFF. The CDR3 DNA reads as TGTGCCAGCAGCTGGGGGGGCACTGAAGCTTTCTTT. Looking up the rest from reference TRBV5-4 and TRBJ1-1 gives the full variable domain: ETGVTQSPTHLIKTRGQQVTLRCSSQSGHNTVSWYQQALGQGPQFIFQYYREEENGRGNFPPRFSGLQFPNYSSELNVNALELDDSALYLCASSWGGTEAFFGQGTRLTVV.

Only a few counts were recorded for this clone. J is TRBJ2-7 and V is TRBV10-1, with a weak D call TRBD2 (6 bases). The CDR3 contains 14 residues. V lost 6 bases and J lost 0, with 12 bases in between. Germline V lookup: CDR1 WNHNN, CDR2 SYGVQD (reference sequence). In nucleotides, the CDR3 is TGCGCCAGCAGCCGGGACTTCAGCTCCTACGAGCAGTACTTC. Protein sequence: CASSRDFSSYEQYF.

The rearrangement links TRBV5-4 to TRBJ2-3, with D uncertain. Trimming stripped 4 bases from V and 6 bases from J, with 9 bases between. The CDR3 contains 12 residues. Germline V gene lookup returns CDR1 SGHNT and CDR2 YYREEE (reference sequence). In DNA form, the CDR3 reads TGTGCCAGCAGCCCTGCCGGGGATACGCAGTATTTT. Encoded protein: CASSPAGDTQYF.

This clone has just a few counts. The J gene is TRBJ2-5, the V gene TRBV19; D uncertain. This CDR3 is 13 amino acids long. V lost 1 base and J lost 4, with 7 bases in between. Germline V gives CDR1 LNHDA, CDR2 SQIVND (reference sequence). The CDR3 reads CASSIVSGETQYF. DNA for the CDR3: TGTGCCAGTAGTATAGTATCCGGAGAGACCCAGTACTTC. The complete variable domain, with remaining parts taken from reference TRBV19 and TRBJ2-5, reads DGGITQSPKYLFRKEGQNVTLSCEQNLNHDAMYWYRQDPGQGLRLIYYSQIVNDFQKGDIAEGYSVSREKKESFPLTVTSAQKNPTAFYLCASSIVSGETQYFGPGTRLLVL.

This chain uses TRBV6-1 with TRBJ2-3; 8 bases agree with TRBD2. This CDR3 comprises 16 residues. Germline V gene lookup returns CDR1 MNHNS and CDR2 SASEGT. V dropped 3 bases and J dropped 5; count of bases not matched to a gene: 10. The CDR3 protein is CASSEGPGGLQDTQYF. The CDR3 region has the DNA TGTGCCAGCAGTGAGGGCCCGGGGGGGCTTCAAGATACGCAGTATTTT.

The rearrangement links TRBV30 to TRBJ1-1; 11 positions match TRBD1. V shed 6 bases and J 1 base; nucleotides not matched to a gene: 7. This CDR3 contains 15 residues. Germline V gene sequence: CDR1 GTSNPN, CDR2 SVGIG (reference sequence). CDR3 nucleotides: TGTGCCTGCCCTGGACAGGGGGCTGGGAACACTGAAGCTTTCTTT. Amino acids: CACPGQGAGNTEAFF.